The entry below describes one T cell receptor (beta chain). The sample is drawn from a study of CD8+ T cells in alopecia areata. The V and J ends lost 0 bases and 0 bases respectively, with 9 bases between them. The CDR3 is made up of 15 amino acids. Germline CDR1 is SGHNT and CDR2 is YYREEE (reference sequence). Extraction of RNA preceded its reverse transcription into cDNA, which served as the sequencing template. TCRdb's copy holds only in-frame clones and misses some; the assay was immunoSEQ multiplex PCR. This sample has about 140,000 clones, with 58% found just once. The V call is TRBV5-4, the J call TRBJ1-2; unclear D gene. The sample here was CD4+ T cells sorted from blood, taken at week 0. This sequence was found in a human donor with alopecia areata. CDR3 region: CASSLGAAPNYGYTF. CDR3 bases: TGTGCCAGCAGCTTGGGGGCCGCCCCTAACTATGGCTACACCTTC.